This T cell receptor beta chain was captured in a study of human T cells and chemical hapten exposure (dated by TCRdb to about 2021). Describing the broader study: For sensitization, 2% DPC in acetone was applied to a 2 cm by 2 cm area of upper inner arm skin. Twenty-nine alopecia patients gave blood for TCR sequencing at one to four time points (pre-sensitization, 2, 6 and 24 weeks). Patch testing was done on the upper back using Finn chambers containing 0.01% DPC, and results were scored after 6 days according to International Contact Dermatitis Research Group standards. The mostly female patient cohort included alopecia areata with under or over 50% scalp involvement, alopecia totalis and alopecia universalis. Patient blood was sampled pre-sensitization (week 0) and at 2, 6 and about 24 weeks after DPC sensitization. In alopecia patients, the study followed how the peripheral blood TCR repertoire changed in vivo over primary and secondary sensitization to diphenylcyclopropenone (DPC), a hapten. Libraries were combined into a pool for sequencing, and differences in TCR yield between samples came mainly from small differences in library volumes within the pool. Patients additionally received weekly therapeutic DPC doses to the scalp throughout the roughly 25-week study period. Study-level results and caveats: After repeated subsampling, changes were observed in the strength of the expansion versus patch-test correlation and in the threshold at which the correlation became significant. Because every patient had alopecia, a presumed autoimmune disease, the patients' immune response might differ from that of healthy individuals. The number of PT1 expanded TCRs positively correlated with patch test score, significant at thresholds 8, 16 and 32 but not 4. Compared with pre-sensitization or healthy control sets, expanded TCRs formed significantly more large CDR3 similarity clusters, which is consistent with antigen-driven responses. No change with DPC sensitization was found in the number of TCRs above 1 in 1000 frequency, and no evidence of global repertoire structure alterations was found.

The intended sense of this specimen's time point label: pre-sensitization, week 0. Per the publication, the treatment or condition label means: therapeutic diphenylcyclopropenone sensitization with weekly scalp DPC. At each patch-test visit, blood was drawn before the patch test was applied. Patients were eligible if aged 18 to 70, diagnosed with alopecia and judged suitable for DPC therapy, and pregnant patients were excluded. Unfractionated whole blood was collected in Tempus Blood RNA tubes, and total RNA was extracted from that blood. Libraries were made using RACE. The sequencer was a NextSeq 500. Library preparation attached unique molecular identifiers to individual cDNA molecules for quantitative, reproducible TCR counting. From each blood RNA sample, both TCR alpha and TCR beta chains were sequenced. Per the original workflow: The median number of TCRs per sample was some 100,000, ranging from roughly 23,224 to 700,000. V, J and CDR3 annotation of the TCR reads was carried out using the Decombinator software suite. To make PS versus PT1 abundance plots, every sample was subsampled to the same number of TCRs (28,000). TCRs were defined as expanded if absent before sensitization and observed at least eight times at the 2-week time point. The public reads were run again by TCRdb, first through fastp at Q25 and then through MiXCR, and only productive beta chains were kept. Merged by CDR3 protein, the rows form single entries marked with the most common genes and DNA. TCRdb's processing, not the authors', yielded these V and J calls. The sample table contains 150,000 to 200,000 distinct CDR3 sequences; only one count was recorded for 25% to 35% of them. The ten largest clones represent under 3% of the sample.

Comment on this clonotype: Which antigen it targets is not known. There are no base qualities to consult, and no much larger clone falls within one base.

Via the germline V gene, CDR1 is MGHDK and CDR2 SYGVNS. The CDR3 numbers 12 residues from cysteine through phenylalanine. The only DNA kept is the CDR3, 36 bases in frame from the first base. V is cut back by 7 bases and J by 7 bases, with 6 bases in the junction unmatched. The receptor was derived from a woman between 25 and 40 years old with alopecia areata. Some clones in this sample may be carry-over from other donors' samples. The rearrangement joined TRBV25-1 to TRBJ2-5, and 7 junctional nucleotides match TRBD2. The specimen was whole blood, collected in connection with sensitization to the hapten diphenylcyclopropenone (DPC). The CDR3 has the sequence CASNQGGVTQYF. At the DNA level, the sequence is TGTGCCAGCAATCAGGGAGGGGTGACCCAGTACTTC.